These 6 T cell receptor beta chains came from one sample sequenced in a study. TCRdb recomputed calls from the 5' RACE reads with MiXCR, one row per CDR3 protein. Counted here are 35,000 to 50,000 distinct CDR3 sequences, about 32% occurring once; the ten biggest clones make up 4% to 4.5%. Sequencing was carried out using tumor-infiltrating memory CD4+ T cells sorted from the breast tumor. Described subset: memory CD4+ T cells, CD4+CD45RO+CD25-. The receptors were gathered from a female donor with breast cancer.

This clonotype was seen at least ten times. The chain recombines TRBV5-1 with TRBJ2-7, with D uncertain. This CDR3 has 13 amino acids. Trimming cost V 4 bases and J 6 bases, with 14 bases left between them. CDR1 and CDR2 (germline): SGHRS, YFSETQ. CDR3 coding DNA: TGCGCCAGCAGCCGCGACATTAACGGCGAGCAGTACTTC. It yields the protein CASSRDINGEQYF.

Notes on this clonotype: Germline is not matched at one junction end, which may reflect a read error. The chain employs TRBV11-2 and TRBJ2-3, with D tentatively TRBD1 or TRBD2 (6 bases each). Germline V gene sequence: CDR1 SGHAT, CDR2 FQNNGV. The CDR3 has 14 amino acids. In nucleotides, the CDR3 is TGTGTCAGCAGCTTATCGGGGGCCCTACCGACGCAGTATTTT. It codes for CVSSLSGALPTQYF. The full variable domain, with the rest looked up from reference TRBV11-2 and TRBJ2-3, is EAGVAQSPRYKIIEKRQSVAFWCNPISGHATLYWYQQILGQGPKLLIQFQNNGVVDDSQLPKDRFSAERLKGVDSTLKIQPAKLEDSAVYLCVSSLSGALPTQYFGPGTRLTVL.

The V gene is TRBV18, the J gene TRBJ2-5; a possible D gene is TRBD1 (5 bases). The CDR3 contains 16 residues. Trimming left V 2 bases short and J 2 bases short, with 15 bases between. Looked up from germline, CDR1 is KGHSH and CDR2 is LQKENI. The chain's CDR3 is CASSPARGAGQETQYF. In DNA form, the CDR3 reads TGTGCCAGCTCACCAGCAAGGGGCGCTGGGCAAGAGACCCAGTACTTC.

Note on this clonotype: A read error is possible here, since a much larger clone lies one base away. The chain recombines TRBV7-9 with TRBJ2-2; 7 bases map to TRBD2. The CDR3 extends over 18 amino acids. Germline trimming cut 5 bases from V and 0 bases from J; bases unmatched to any gene: 12. Germline V gene data show CDR1 as SEHNR and CDR2 as FQNEAQ (reference sequence). The CDR3 spells CASSPGGSSVTNTGELFF. DNA of the CDR3: TGTGCCAGCAGCCCCGGGGGGAGCAGCGTTACGAACACCGGGGAGCTGTTTTTT.

This clonotype was observed a few times. The J gene is TRBJ2-5, the V gene TRBV7-9; 8 bases are a match to TRBD2. The CDR3 consists of 15 residues. Germline CDR1 is SEHNR and CDR2 is FQNEAQ (reference sequence). The trim removed 5 bases at V and 5 bases at J, leaving 10 bases unmatched. CDR3 loop: CASSDGGAVFETQYF. CDR3 DNA sequence: TGTGCCAGCAGCGACGGGGGGGCAGTTTTTGAGACCCAGTACTTC. The full variable domain, with the rest looked up from reference TRBV7-9 and TRBJ2-5, is DTGVSQNPRHKITKRGQNVTFRCDPISEHNRLYWYRQTLGQGPEFLTYFQNEAQLEKSRLLSDRFSAERPKGSFSTLEIQRTEQGDSAMYLCASSDGGAVFETQYFGPGTRLLVL.

The rearrangement links TRBV14 to TRBJ2-3; no clear D. Per germline, CDR1 SGHDN and CDR2 FVKESK. The V and J ends lost 6 bases and 0 bases respectively, with 19 bases between them. CDR3 length equals 17 residues. This CDR3 is CASSRTAAATSTDTQYF. As DNA, the CDR3 is TGTGCCAGCAGTAGAACGGCGGCCGCTACTAGCACAGATACGCAGTATTTT.